A selection of T cell receptor beta chains follows, all from one sample in a study of T cells after yellow fever vaccination. TCRdb reprocessed the 5' RACE reads via MiXCR and lists one record per CDR3 protein. The table lists roughly 150,000 distinct CDR3 sequences, approximately 7.7% of them singletons, with 0.55% to 0.9% in the top ten. The sample consisted of CD4+ T cells sorted from PBMCs, taken 5 days after the yellow fever booster vaccination. The receptors originated from a man under 40 who received the YFV17D yellow fever vaccine. The conserved cysteine and the conserved F or W are not part of the CDR3 here. A clone size is listed for some rows: how often the clone was seen (once, few, many), or a class if it is expanded.

v_call,clone_size,cdr3_aa
TRBV10-3,many,AIRTGGNTGELF
TRBV15,many,ATSIPLWNEQF
TRBV20-1,many,SARRRLGQPQH
TRBV9,.,ASSPYLGLAGDGEQF
TRBV5-1,.,ASSLDRISGANVLT
TRBV3-1,many,ASSQDLSAGDPN
TRBV7-2,many,ASSLELAAYNEQF
TRBV9,many,ASSPHPSVGELF
TRBV27,many,ASSWVPGGEKLF
TRBV28,many,ASSSPPYNEQF
TRBV20-1,many,SATTGTSGFEQF
TRBV6-2/TRBV6-3,few,ASSPGGQLNQPQH
TRBV12-3/TRBV12-4,many,ASSELYEQY
TRBV5-1,many,ASSSTGAYQETQY
TRBV20-1,many,SALTAGAVTGELF
TRBV29-1,many,SVERFPGRSTDTQY
TRBV19,many,ASSVLENQPQH
TRBV7-9,.,ASSVGGIYGYT
TRBV20-1,few,SAVDRDEPQH
TRBV20-1,many,SARDRASGTYNEQF
TRBV20-1,many,SALGLARGYEQY
TRBV5-4,.,ASSSQGNYGYT
TRBV18,many,ASSPRGYIQY
TRBV6-2/TRBV6-3,many,ASGEGGRGAYNEQF
TRBV7-8,many,ASRPGTGLLAGELF
TRBV7-2,many,ASSSLYGYT
TRBV9,many,ASSRLGGELGTGELF
TRBV12-3/TRBV12-4,many,ASSPNSGRVTGELF
TRBV28,many,ASSQEVSEQY
TRBV20-1,many,SAYGGLDTDTQY
TRBV10-3,many,AAGQINIQY
TRBV5-1,many,ASSLGPRPGDEQY
TRBV7-9,many,ASTPGTGANTGELF
TRBV30,many,AWSATRGQNEAF
TRBV5-4,many,ASSLRAGGSYEQY
TRBV29-1,many,SVTLRSSYNEQF
TRBV12-3/TRBV12-4,many,ASSLTFQETQY
TRBV5-1,many,ASSLAPSGSHTLSYNEQF
TRBV10-3,many,AISERSANTEAF
TRBV6-1,.,ASRGQLNEKLF
TRBV29-1,many,SASQRETQY
TRBV7-7,many,ASTRLAGAADTQY
TRBV3-1,many,ASSHSSPFHNEQF
TRBV7-2,.,ASSLAGQLSSYEQY
TRBV5-1,many,ASSLDVTNTGELF